Each of the 5 T cell receptor beta chains below was sequenced from the same sample in a study of patients and donors after allogeneic stem cell transplantation. One entry per CDR3 protein results from TCRdb running MiXCR on the RT-PCR reads. The sample has about 410,000 distinct CDR3 sequences; roughly 17% are singletons. The source material was blood, either unsorted or a sorted T cell fraction (not recorded which). These TCRs come from a human donor who was either an allogeneic HSCT recipient or a stem cell or donor lymphocyte infusion donor (not recorded which). It is not recorded whose cells these are; they may come from a transplant donor.

The V gene is TRBV19, the J gene TRBJ2-7; 7 bases map to TRBD2. Germline V gene data show CDR1 as LNHDA and CDR2 as SQIVND (reference sequence). CDR3 length: 16 amino acids. V lost 4 bases to trimming and J lost 6 bases; unmatched junction nucleotides: 15. Written as DNA, the CDR3 is TGTGCCAGTAGTACGCCTTGGGGGGGAAGAACTAGCGAGCAGTACTTC. Amino acids: CASSTPWGGRTSEQYF.

There are a few counts of this clonotype. The V call is TRBV10-3, the J call TRBJ2-3; D perhaps matches TRBD2 (5 bases). Trimming left V 3 bases short and J 0 bases short, with 10 bases between. Germline V lookup: CDR1 ENHRY, CDR2 SYGVKD. The CDR3 covers 15 residues. The chain's CDR3 is CAISEGAGSTDTQYF. The CDR3 DNA reads as TGTGCCATCAGTGAAGGTGCGGGCAGCACAGATACGCAGTATTTT.

The rearrangement links TRBV24-1 to TRBJ1-1; D not resolved. Germline V gene lookup returns CDR1 KGHDR and CDR2 SFDVKD. The CDR3 loop spans 13 amino acids. The V end was cut by 4 bases, the J end by 1 base, with 6 bases between. The CDR3 here is CATSERKNTEAFF. CDR3 nucleotides: TGTGCCACCAGTGAACGAAAGAACACTGAAGCTTTCTTT.

The V and J genes are TRBV24-1 and TRBJ1-5; TRBD1 agrees at 8 bases. The junction had 4 bases not matched to a gene; V was cut back by 7 bases and J by 3 bases. The CDR3 totals 14 residues. Germline V lookup: CDR1 KGHDR, CDR2 SFDVKD. The CDR3 DNA sequence: TGTGCCACCAGCAAGACAGGGGACAATCAGCCCCAGCATTTT. Translation: CATSKTGDNQPQHF.

The chain is built from TRBV7-9 and TRBJ2-7; perhaps TRBD2 as D (5 bases). The germline V and J ends were trimmed by 3 bases and 6 bases, with 12 bases remaining between them. The CDR3 spans 13 residues. Germline CDR1 SEHNR, CDR2 FQNEAQ (reference sequence). The CDR3, as DNA: TGTGCCAGCAGCTTTCGGGGAGTAGGCGAGCAGTACTTC. It encodes CASSFRGVGEQYF. Based on the CDR3 plus reference TRBV7-9 and TRBJ2-7, the full variable domain is DTGVSQNPRHKITKRGQNVTFRCDPISEHNRLYWYRQTLGQGPEFLTYFQNEAQLEKSRLLSDRFSAERPKGSFSTLEIQRTEQGDSAMYLCASSFRGVGEQYFGPGTRLTVT.